This T cell receptor (beta chain) was captured in a study of T-cell memory formation after mild COVID-19. Study-level findings and limits: Among CD4+ contracting clones, most were CM and EM, and CD8+ ones EMRA.

To note about this clonotype: Its specificity is not known.

Germline V gives CDR1 SGHTA, CDR2 FQGNSA. The CDR3 has 15 residues. J gave up 6 bases and V 5 bases, and 8 bases lay outside the gene matches. 5'RACE primed from the constant segment yielded TCR alpha and TCR beta cDNA libraries bearing sample barcodes and UMIs. In TCRdb, the 5' RACE reads were re-called with MiXCR into one record per CDR3 protein. The data hold approximately 89,000 distinct CDR3 sequences, with about 23% observed a single time. The specimen sequenced was PBMCs or a T cell subset sorted from them (not recorded which). This sequence joins TRBV7-2 and TRBJ2-1, with TRBD1 matching 9 bases. This sequence originates from a man younger than 35 who had mild COVID-19 (a few samples of this study predate the infection). Cell type and time point are not known. CDR3 region: CASSLRGQGPNEQFF. Written as DNA, the CDR3 is TGTGCCAGCAGCCTAAGGGGACAGGGACCCAATGAGCAGTTCTTC.